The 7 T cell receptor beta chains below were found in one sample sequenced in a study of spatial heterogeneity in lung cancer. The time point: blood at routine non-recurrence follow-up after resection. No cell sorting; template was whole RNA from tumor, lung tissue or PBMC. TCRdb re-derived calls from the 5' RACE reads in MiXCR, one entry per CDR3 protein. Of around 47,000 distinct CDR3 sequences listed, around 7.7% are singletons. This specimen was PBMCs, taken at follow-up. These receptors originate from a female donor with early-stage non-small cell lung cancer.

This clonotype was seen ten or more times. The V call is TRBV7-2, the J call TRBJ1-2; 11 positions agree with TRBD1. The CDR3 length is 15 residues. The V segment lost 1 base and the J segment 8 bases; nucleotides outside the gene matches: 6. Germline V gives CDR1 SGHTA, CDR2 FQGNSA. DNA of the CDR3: TGTGCCAGCAGCTTAGTCTGGACAGGGGGCGGCGGCTACACCTTC. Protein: CASSLVWTGGGGYTF.

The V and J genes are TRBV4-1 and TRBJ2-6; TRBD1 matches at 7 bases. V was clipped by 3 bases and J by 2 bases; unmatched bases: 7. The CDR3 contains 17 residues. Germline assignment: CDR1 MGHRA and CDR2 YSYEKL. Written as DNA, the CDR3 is TGCGCCAGCAGCCAGGCCCAAGACAGGGCTGGGGCCAACGTCCTGACTTTC. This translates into CASSQAQDRAGANVLTF.

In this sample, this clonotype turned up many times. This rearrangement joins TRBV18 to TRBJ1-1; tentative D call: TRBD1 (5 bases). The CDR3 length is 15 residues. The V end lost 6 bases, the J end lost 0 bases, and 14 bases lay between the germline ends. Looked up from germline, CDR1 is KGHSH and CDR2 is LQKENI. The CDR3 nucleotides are TGTGCCAGCTCTCACCCGAGGGGTCTGAACACTGAAGCTTTCTTT. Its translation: CASSHPRGLNTEAFF.

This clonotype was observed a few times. CDR3 sequence reads: CASSIGSSGANVLTF. CDR3 in DNA: TGTGCCAGTAGTATAGGGTCCTCTGGGGCCAACGTCCTGACTTTC. The genes are TRBV19 and TRBJ2-6; D gene unclear. CDR1 LNHDA and CDR2 SQIVND come from the germline V gene (reference sequence). The CDR3 runs 15 residues. Trimming stripped 1 base from V and 0 bases from J, with 4 bases between. Full variable domain (remainder filled in from reference TRBV19 and TRBJ2-6): DGGITQSPKYLFRKEGQNVTLSCEQNLNHDAMYWYRQDPGQGLRLIYYSQIVNDFQKGDIAEGYSVSREKKESFPLTVTSAQKNPTAFYLCASSIGSSGANVLTFGAGSRLTVL.

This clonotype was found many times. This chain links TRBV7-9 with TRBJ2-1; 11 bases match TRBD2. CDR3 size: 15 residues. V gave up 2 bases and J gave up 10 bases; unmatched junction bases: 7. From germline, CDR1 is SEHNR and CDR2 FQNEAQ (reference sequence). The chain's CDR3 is CASSLLLAGAWEQFF. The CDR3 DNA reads TGTGCCAGCAGCTTACTACTAGCGGGGGCCTGGGAGCAGTTCTTC.

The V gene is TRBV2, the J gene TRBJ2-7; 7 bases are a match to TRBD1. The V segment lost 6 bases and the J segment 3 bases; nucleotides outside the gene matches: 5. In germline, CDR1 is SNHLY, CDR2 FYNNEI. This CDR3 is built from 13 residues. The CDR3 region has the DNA TGTGCCAGCAGCGGACAGGCCAGCTACGAGCAGTACTTC. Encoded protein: CASSGQASYEQYF.

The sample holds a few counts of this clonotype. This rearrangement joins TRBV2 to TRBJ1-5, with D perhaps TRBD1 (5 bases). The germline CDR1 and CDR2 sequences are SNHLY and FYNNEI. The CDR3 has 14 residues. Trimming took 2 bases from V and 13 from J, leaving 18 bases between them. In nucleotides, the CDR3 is TGTGCCAGCAGTGAAATCCAGGGCGAGGTGAGGCAGCATTTT. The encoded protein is CASSEIQGEVRQHF.